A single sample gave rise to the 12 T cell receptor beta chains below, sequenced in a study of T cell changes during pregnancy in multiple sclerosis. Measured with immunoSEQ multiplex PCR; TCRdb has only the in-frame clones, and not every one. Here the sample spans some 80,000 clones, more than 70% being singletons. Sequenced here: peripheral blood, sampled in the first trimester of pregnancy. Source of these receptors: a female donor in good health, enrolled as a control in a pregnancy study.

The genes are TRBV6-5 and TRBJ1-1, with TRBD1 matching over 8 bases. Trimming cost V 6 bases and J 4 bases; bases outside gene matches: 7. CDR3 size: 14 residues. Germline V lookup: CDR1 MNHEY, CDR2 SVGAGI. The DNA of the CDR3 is TGTGCCAGCAGAGGAACAGGGGGAAGCACTGAAGCTTTCTTT. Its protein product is CASRGTGGSTEAFF.

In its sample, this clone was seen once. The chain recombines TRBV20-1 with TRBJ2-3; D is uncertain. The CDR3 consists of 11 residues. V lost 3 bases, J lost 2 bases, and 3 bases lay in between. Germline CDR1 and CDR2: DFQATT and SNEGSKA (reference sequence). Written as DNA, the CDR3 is TGCAGTGCTAGTAACACAGATACGCAGTATTTT. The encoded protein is CSASNTDTQYF.

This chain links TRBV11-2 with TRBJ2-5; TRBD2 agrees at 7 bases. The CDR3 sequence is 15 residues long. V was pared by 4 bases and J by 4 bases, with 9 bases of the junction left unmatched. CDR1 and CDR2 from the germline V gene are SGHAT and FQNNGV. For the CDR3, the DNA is TGTGCCAGCAGCTCCGTAGCTGGGAGGGGAGAGACCCAGTACTTC. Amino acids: CASSSVAGRGETQYF.

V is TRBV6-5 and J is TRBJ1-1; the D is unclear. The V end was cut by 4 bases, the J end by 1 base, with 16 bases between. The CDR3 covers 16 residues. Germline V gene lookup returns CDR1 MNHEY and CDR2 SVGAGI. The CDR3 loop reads CASSFRSHGANTEAFF. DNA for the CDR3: TGTGCCAGCAGTTTTCGTTCACACGGAGCGAACACTGAAGCTTTCTTT.

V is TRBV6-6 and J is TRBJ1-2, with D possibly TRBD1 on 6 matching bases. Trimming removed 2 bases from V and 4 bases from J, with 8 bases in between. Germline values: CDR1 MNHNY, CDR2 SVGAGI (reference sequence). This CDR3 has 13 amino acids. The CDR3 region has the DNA TGTGCCAGCAGTTACCGGACAGTCTATGGCTACACCTTC. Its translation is CASSYRTVYGYTF.

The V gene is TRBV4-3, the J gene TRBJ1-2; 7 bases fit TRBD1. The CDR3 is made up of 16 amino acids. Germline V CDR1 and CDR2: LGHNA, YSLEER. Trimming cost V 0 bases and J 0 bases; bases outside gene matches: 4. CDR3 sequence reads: CASSQEQGRANYGYTF. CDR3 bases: TGCGCCAGCAGCCAAGAACAGGGGCGAGCTAACTATGGCTACACCTTC.

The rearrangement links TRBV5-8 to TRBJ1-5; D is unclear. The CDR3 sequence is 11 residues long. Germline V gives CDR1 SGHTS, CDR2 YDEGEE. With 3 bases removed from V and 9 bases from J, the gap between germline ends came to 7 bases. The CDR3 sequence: CASSYTGPQHF. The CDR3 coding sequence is TGTGCCAGCAGCTATACGGGGCCCCAGCATTTT.

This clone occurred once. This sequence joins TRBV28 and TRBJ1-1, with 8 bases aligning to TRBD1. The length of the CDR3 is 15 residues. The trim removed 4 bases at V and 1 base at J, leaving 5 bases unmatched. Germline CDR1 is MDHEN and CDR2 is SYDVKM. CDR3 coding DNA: TGTGCCAGCAGTTCTCAGGGGGCGCAGAACACTGAAGCTTTCTTT. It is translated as CASSSQGAQNTEAFF.

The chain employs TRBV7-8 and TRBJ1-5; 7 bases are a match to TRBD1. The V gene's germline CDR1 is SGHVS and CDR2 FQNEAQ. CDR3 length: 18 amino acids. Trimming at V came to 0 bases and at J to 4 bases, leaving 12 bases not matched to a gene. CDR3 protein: CASSLALVRGIRNQPQHF. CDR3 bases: TGTGCCAGCAGCTTAGCGCTGGTCAGGGGGATCCGAAATCAGCCCCAGCATTTT.

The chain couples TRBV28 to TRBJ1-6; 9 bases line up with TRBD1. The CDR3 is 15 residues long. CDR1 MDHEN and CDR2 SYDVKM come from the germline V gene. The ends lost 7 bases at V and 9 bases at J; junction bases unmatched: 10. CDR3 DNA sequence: TGTGCCAGCACTCCGACAGGGGGAAAACTTTCACCCCTCCACTTT. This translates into CASTPTGGKLSPLHF.

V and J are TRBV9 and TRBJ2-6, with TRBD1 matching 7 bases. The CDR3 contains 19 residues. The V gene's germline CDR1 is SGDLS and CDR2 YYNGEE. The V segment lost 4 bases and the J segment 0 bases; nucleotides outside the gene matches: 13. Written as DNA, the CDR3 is TGTGCCAGCAGCACCCGGGCGGTGGACAGGAGCTCTGGGGCCAACGTCCTGACTTTC. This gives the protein CASSTRAVDRSSGANVLTF.

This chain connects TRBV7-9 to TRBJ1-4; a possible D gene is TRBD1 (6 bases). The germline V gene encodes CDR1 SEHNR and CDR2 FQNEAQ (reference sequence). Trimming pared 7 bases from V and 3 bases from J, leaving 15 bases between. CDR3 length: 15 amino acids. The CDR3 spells CASNSARGSNEKLFF. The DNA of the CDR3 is TGTGCCAGCAATTCCGCCAGGGGTTCTAATGAAAAACTGTTTTTT.